These T cell receptor beta chains were read from a single sample in a study of T cell repertoires in cytomegalovirus infection. TCRdb re-called the reads through MiXCR, storing one row per CDR3 protein. The table has 750,000 to 950,000 distinct CDR3 sequences, just under 30% seen once. These receptors lack a known antigen. Source: cultured CD8+ T cells from PBMCs, taken from culture after CMV antigen stimulation. Receptor source: a human donor in good health (CMV status not recorded). Some clones in this sample may be carry-over from other donors' samples. The CDR3 runs from the conserved cysteine through the conserved F or W. The D gene is left open where the match is weak. Clone size, where shown, is once, few, many, or a class for clones that have expanded.

V gene: TRBV7-9
clone size: .
J gene: TRBJ2-2
D gene: TRBD2
CDR3 DNA: TGTGCCAGCAGCTCCGCGAGGGGGCTAGCGGGGTTCGCCGGGGAGCTGTTTTTT
CDR3 protein: CASSSARGLAGFAGELFF

V gene: TRBV11-2
clone size: .
J gene: TRBJ1-2
D gene: .
CDR3 DNA: TGTGCCAGCTGGGGGGGGTTGGATGGCTACACCTTC
CDR3 protein: CASWGGLDGYTF

V gene: TRBV15
clone size: .
J gene: TRBJ1-1
D gene: .
CDR3 DNA: TGTGCCACCAGCATACTAGGAGAGGGCGACACTGAAGCTTTCTTT
CDR3 protein: CATSILGEGDTEAFF

V gene: TRBV6-5
clone size: .
J gene: TRBJ1-6
D gene: .
CDR3 DNA: TGTGCCAGCAGACATCACAGAGAAAATAATTCACCCCTCCACTTT
CDR3 protein: CASRHHRENNSPLHF

V gene: TRBV9
clone size: few
J gene: TRBJ2-1
D gene: .
CDR3 DNA: TGTGCCAGCAGCGGTCGGAATAGCTCCTACAATGAGCAGTTCTTC
CDR3 protein: CASSGRNSSYNEQFF

V gene: TRBV7-9
clone size: few
J gene: TRBJ1-2
D gene: TRBD1
CDR3 DNA: TGTGCCAGCAGCGAAATGCAGGGGGTGGGCTATGGCTACACCTTC
CDR3 protein: CASSEMQGVGYGYTF

V gene: TRBV6-1
clone size: .
J gene: TRBJ2-7
D gene: .
CDR3 DNA: TGTGCCAGCAGGAGGAGGACAGCGACCTACGAGCAGTACTTC
CDR3 protein: CASRRRTATYEQYF

V gene: TRBV6-5
clone size: few
J gene: TRBJ2-1
D gene: TRBD2
CDR3 DNA: TGTGCCAGCAGTTACGCTAGCGGGGCCAATGAGCAGTTCTTC
CDR3 protein: CASSYASGANEQFF

V gene: TRBV6-6
clone size: .
J gene: TRBJ1-1
D gene: .
CDR3 DNA: TGTGCCAGCAGTTACTCGTTTATAGCAACGAGGGACACTGAAGCTTTCTTT
CDR3 protein: CASSYSFIATRDTEAFF

V gene: TRBV6-5
clone size: few
J gene: TRBJ2-4
D gene: TRBD1
CDR3 DNA: TGTGCCAGCAGTTTGGTAGGGGACAGGGTGAACATTCAGTACTTC
CDR3 protein: CASSLVGDRVNIQYF

V gene: TRBV15
clone size: .
J gene: TRBJ2-7
D gene: TRBD2
CDR3 DNA: TGTGCCACCAGCAGTGGGGGTCCAGGGACTAGTTTCTACGAGCAGTACTTC
CDR3 protein: CATSSGGPGTSFYEQYF

V gene: TRBV19
clone size: .
J gene: TRBJ2-7
D gene: TRBD1
CDR3 DNA: TGTGCCAGTAGTATCAGGGGGCGAACCGACGAGCAGTACTTC
CDR3 protein: CASSIRGRTDEQYF

V gene: TRBV20-1
clone size: few
J gene: TRBJ2-5
D gene: .
CDR3 DNA: TGCAGTGCTAATAGTGGGCCGGGGGAGACCCAGTACTTC
CDR3 protein: CSANSGPGETQYF

V gene: TRBV29-1
clone size: .
J gene: TRBJ2-3
D gene: .
CDR3 DNA: TGCAGCGTTGCCCTTAACGGGGATACGCAGTATTTT
CDR3 protein: CSVALNGDTQYF

V gene: TRBV4-3
clone size: .
J gene: TRBJ2-1
D gene: .
CDR3 DNA: TGCGCCAGCAGCCAAGGGTTAGGGCCTGATGAGCAGTTCTTC
CDR3 protein: CASSQGLGPDEQFF

V gene: TRBV6-5
clone size: few
J gene: TRBJ2-7
D gene: TRBD2
CDR3 DNA: TGTGCCAGCAGTTCTTCCGGGACTAGCGGGGGCTACGACTACGAGCAGTACTTC
CDR3 protein: CASSSSGTSGGYDYEQYF

V gene: TRBV4-2
clone size: few
J gene: TRBJ2-1
D gene: TRBD2
CDR3 DNA: TGTGCCAGCAGCCAAGATGGTAACAGCGGGGGCCGGAATGAGCAGTTCTTC
CDR3 protein: CASSQDGNSGGRNEQFF

V gene: TRBV6-1
clone size: .
J gene: TRBJ2-7
D gene: TRBD1
CDR3 DNA: TGTGCCAGCAGTCAGGGACAGGGGGTGGACTCCTACGAGCAGTACTTC
CDR3 protein: CASSQGQGVDSYEQYF

V gene: TRBV7-2
clone size: few
J gene: TRBJ1-1
D gene: .
CDR3 DNA: TGTGCCAGCAGGAGTGCGGGACACTTGAACACTGAAGCTTTCTTT
CDR3 protein: CASRSAGHLNTEAFF

V gene: TRBV15
clone size: few
J gene: TRBJ1-1
D gene: .
CDR3 DNA: TGTGCCACCAGCACTCCCGGAAACACTGAAGCTTTCTTT
CDR3 protein: CATSTPGNTEAFF

V gene: TRBV27
clone size: .
J gene: TRBJ2-1
D gene: TRBD1
CDR3 DNA: TGTGCCAGCAGTTCCCTACAGGGGTCCTACAATGAGCAGTTCTTC
CDR3 protein: CASSSLQGSYNEQFF

V gene: TRBV6-5
clone size: .
J gene: TRBJ2-5
D gene: .
CDR3 DNA: TGTGCCAGCAGTTACTCGACGGCAGTCCAAGAGACCCAGTACTTC
CDR3 protein: CASSYSTAVQETQYF

V gene: TRBV12-3/TRBV12-4
clone size: few
J gene: TRBJ2-1
D gene: TRBD2
CDR3 DNA: TGTGCCAGCAGCCCAGGACTAGCCGGATGGTTCTTC
CDR3 protein: CASSPGLAGWFF

V gene: TRBV4-3
clone size: once
J gene: TRBJ2-1
D gene: .
CDR3 DNA: TGCGCCAGCAGCCCCTTGGGGACTTTTAGCTCCTACAATGAGCAGTTCTTC
CDR3 protein: CASSPLGTFSSYNEQFF

V gene: TRBV9
clone size: .
J gene: TRBJ1-1
D gene: .
CDR3 DNA: TGTGCCAGCAGCGTAGAAAGAGGGACACCGGAGGCGAACACTGAAGCTTTCTTT
CDR3 protein: CASSVERGTPEANTEAFF

V gene: TRBV7-9
clone size: few
J gene: TRBJ1-2
D gene: .
CDR3 DNA: TGTGCCAGCAGCCCCCCCCCCTATGGCTACACCTTC
CDR3 protein: CASSPPPYGYTF